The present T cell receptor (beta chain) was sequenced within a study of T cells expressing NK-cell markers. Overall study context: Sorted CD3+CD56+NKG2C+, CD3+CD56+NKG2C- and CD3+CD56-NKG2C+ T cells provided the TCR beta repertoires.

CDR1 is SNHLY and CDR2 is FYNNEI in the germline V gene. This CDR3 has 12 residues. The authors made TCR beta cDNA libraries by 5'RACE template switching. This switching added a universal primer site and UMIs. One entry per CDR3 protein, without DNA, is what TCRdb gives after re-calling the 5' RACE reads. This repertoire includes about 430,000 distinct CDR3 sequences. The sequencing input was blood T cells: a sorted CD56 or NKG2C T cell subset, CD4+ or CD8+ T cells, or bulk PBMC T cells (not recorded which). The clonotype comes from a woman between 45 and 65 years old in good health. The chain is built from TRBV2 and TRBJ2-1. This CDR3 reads CASSESANEQFF.